This TCR beta chain was observed in a study of blood T cell repertoires in COVID-19. Study context: The origin of the acute and convalescent COVID-19 samples was the United States, Italy and Spain. PBMCs, B-cell-depleted T cells, or T cells provided the cDNA or gDNA that made up the material.

This clone was detected only a few times. Original methodology: How many nucleated cells were present was estimated from reference gene primer amplification. TCRdb keeps only in-frame clones here, not all; method: immunoSEQ multiplex PCR. V, J and clone size were drawn from that table, and D and trimming were deduced from the DNA. The data contain tens of thousands of clones, about 83% of them seen just once; the ten biggest clones take up approximately 4.9%. CDR1 is SQVTM, CDR2 ANQGSEA, per germline. The ends were cut back, 3 bases at V and 7 bases at J, with 13 bases in the middle. This CDR3 has 13 residues.

This sequence originates from a woman at least 80 years old with active or convalescent COVID-19. The sample taken for sequencing was peripheral blood. The chain employs TRBV29-1 and TRBJ1-5, with TRBD1 as a possible D gene (6 bases). The CDR3 sequence is CSVDQGKGQPQHF. CDR3 bases: TGCAGCGTTGATCAGGGGAAGGGGCAGCCCCAGCATTTT. Complete variable domain (other parts from reference TRBV29-1 and TRBJ1-5): SAVISQKPSRDICQRGTSLTIQCQVDSQVTMMFWYRQQPGQSLTLIATANQGSEATYESGFVIDKFPISRPNLTFSTLTVSNMSPEDSSIYLCSVDQGKGQPQHFGDGTRLSIL.